This is a list of T cell receptor beta chains from one sample in a study of OX40 agonist ivuxolimab in advanced cancers. The data were produced by immunoSEQ multiplex PCR, yet TCRdb's version contains in-frame clones alone and is incomplete. The sample lists 50,000 to 70,000 clones, around 93% occurring once. The source material was CD4+ or CD8+ T cells sorted from blood, sampled in a trial of the OX40 agonist ivuxolimab. Receptor source: an adult with an advanced solid tumor such as melanoma, head and neck, liver or kidney cancer. Both conserved end residues are part of each CDR3. D genes are given only for firm matches. Expanded clones are given a class, and other clones once, few, many or no size at all.

CDR3,DNA,V,size,length,J,D
CASQPRQETSEAFF,TGTGCCAGCCAGCCTAGACAGGAAACATCTGAAGCTTTCTTT,TRBV10-3,.,14,TRBJ1-1,.
CATRHGGAGNQPQHF,TGTGCCACCAGGCACGGGGGGGCTGGCAATCAGCCCCAGCATTTT,TRBV15,.,15,TRBJ1-5,.
CASSFKGRDIQYF,TGTGCCAGCAGCTTTAAAGGTCGAGACATTCAGTACTTC,TRBV5-6,.,13,TRBJ2-4,.
CAWTYRGSYNEQFF,TGTGCCTGGACCTACAGGGGCTCCTACAATGAGCAGTTCTTC,TRBV30,.,14,TRBJ2-1,TRBD1
CASSLAYEQYF,TGTGCCAGCAGCTTAGCCTACGAGCAGTACTTC,TRBV11-3,.,11,TRBJ2-7,.
CASSERQAGGYTF,TGTGCCAGCAGTGAAAGACAGGCGGGTGGCTACACCTTC,TRBV6-1,once,13,TRBJ1-2,.
CASSLTPGTSTGKQYF,TGTGCCAGCAGCTTGACTCCGGGGACATCCACAGGGAAGCAGTACTTC,TRBV5-6,.,16,TRBJ2-7,.
CASSLGPRRGTDTQYF,TGTGCCAGCAGCTTAGGACCAAGGAGGGGAACAGATACGCAGTATTTT,TRBV7-8,.,16,TRBJ2-3,.
CASSLIAGTVETQYF,TGTGCCAGCAGCTTAATTGCAGGGACTGTGGAGACCCAGTACTTC,TRBV7-2,.,15,TRBJ2-5,.
CASSLMPGNTGELFF,TGCGCCAGCAGCTTGATGCCAGGGAACACCGGGGAGCTGTTTTTT,TRBV5-1,once,15,TRBJ2-2,.
CAIRNWTSGRRDTQYF,TGTGCCATCAGAAATTGGACTAGCGGGAGGAGGGATACGCAGTATTTT,TRBV10-3,once,16,TRBJ2-3,TRBD2
CASSSVPQETQYF,TGTGCCAGCTCCAGTGTCCCCCAAGAGACCCAGTACTTC,TRBV18,.,13,TRBJ2-5,.
CASGYDRGRNTEAFF,TGTGCCAGCGGTTACGACAGGGGTAGGAACACTGAAGCTTTCTTT,TRBV6-5,.,15,TRBJ1-1,TRBD1
CASSVAGQGLYGYTF,TGTGCCAGCAGCGTAGCTGGACAGGGGCTCTATGGCTACACCTTC,TRBV9,.,15,TRBJ1-2,TRBD1
CASSEIVDGNRVYTQYF,TGTGCCAGCAGTGAAATTGTGGACGGGAACAGGGTTTATACGCAGTATTTT,TRBV2,once,17,TRBJ2-3,.
CASSYWGQTTEAFF,TGTGCCAGCAGTTACTGGGGACAGACAACTGAAGCTTTCTTT,TRBV6-6,.,14,TRBJ1-1,TRBD1
CASSSSSGQPQHF,TGTGCCAGCTCAAGTAGTAGCGGCCAGCCCCAGCATTTT,TRBV18,once,13,TRBJ1-5,.
CAWKANDYGYTF,TGTGCCTGGAAGGCGAATGACTATGGCTACACCTTC,TRBV30,few,12,TRBJ1-2,.
CATSSPGGGNQPQHF,TGTGCCACCAGCAGCCCCGGAGGGGGAAATCAGCCCCAGCATTTT,TRBV15,few,15,TRBJ1-5,.
CASTLEWGNYGYTF,TGTGCCAGCACGTTGGAATGGGGTAACTATGGCTACACCTTC,TRBV5-4,once,14,TRBJ1-2,.
CASSQDSWDIGNTIYF,TGCGCCAGCAGCCAAGATAGCTGGGACATCGGAAACACCATATATTTT,TRBV4-1,.,16,TRBJ1-3,.
CASSLGGAGGWQPQHF,TGTGCCAGCAGTTTGGGAGGGGCAGGGGGCTGGCAGCCCCAGCATTTT,TRBV27,.,16,TRBJ1-5,TRBD1
CASSVSNSGRKYTF,TGTGCCAGCAGCGTATCAAACAGTGGGCGGAAATACACCTTC,TRBV7-8,.,14,TRBJ1-2,.